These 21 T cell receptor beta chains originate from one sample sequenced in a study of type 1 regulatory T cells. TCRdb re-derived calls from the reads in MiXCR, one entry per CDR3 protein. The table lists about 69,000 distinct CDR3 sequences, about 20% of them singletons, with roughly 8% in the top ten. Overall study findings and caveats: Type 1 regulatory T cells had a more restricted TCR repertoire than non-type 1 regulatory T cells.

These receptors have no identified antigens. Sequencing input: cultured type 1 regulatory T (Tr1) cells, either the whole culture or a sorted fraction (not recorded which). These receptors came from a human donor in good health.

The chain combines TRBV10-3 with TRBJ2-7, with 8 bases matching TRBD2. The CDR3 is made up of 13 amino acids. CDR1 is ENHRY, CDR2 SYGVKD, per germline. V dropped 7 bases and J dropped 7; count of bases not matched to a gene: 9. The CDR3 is CAITPSGSFEQYF. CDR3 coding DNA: TGTGCCATCACTCCGAGCGGGAGCTTTGAGCAGTACTTC.

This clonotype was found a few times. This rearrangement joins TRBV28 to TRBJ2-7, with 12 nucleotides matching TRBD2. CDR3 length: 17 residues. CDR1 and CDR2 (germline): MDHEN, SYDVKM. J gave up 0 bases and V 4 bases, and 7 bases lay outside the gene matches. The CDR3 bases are TGTGCCAGCAGTTGGGCTGGGACTAGCGGGTTCTCCTACGAGCAGTACTTC. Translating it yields CASSWAGTSGFSYEQYF.

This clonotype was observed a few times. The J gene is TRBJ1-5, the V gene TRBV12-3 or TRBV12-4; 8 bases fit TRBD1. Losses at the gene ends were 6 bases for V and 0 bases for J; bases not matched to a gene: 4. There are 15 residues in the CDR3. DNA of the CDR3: TGTGCCAGCAGGCTGACAGGGGATAGCAATCAGCCCCAGCATTTT. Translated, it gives CASRLTGDSNQPQHF.

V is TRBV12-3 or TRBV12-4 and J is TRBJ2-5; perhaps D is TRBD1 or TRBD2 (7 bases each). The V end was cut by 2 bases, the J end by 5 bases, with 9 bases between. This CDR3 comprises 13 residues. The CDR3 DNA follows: TGTGCCAGCAGTTTACAGGGGGGGGAGACCCAGTACTTC. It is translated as CASSLQGGETQYF.

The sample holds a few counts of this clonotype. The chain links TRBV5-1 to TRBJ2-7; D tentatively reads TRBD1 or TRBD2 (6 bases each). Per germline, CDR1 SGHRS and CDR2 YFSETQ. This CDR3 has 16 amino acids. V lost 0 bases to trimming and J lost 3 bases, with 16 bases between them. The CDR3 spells CASSLAMGGTLYEQYF. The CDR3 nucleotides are TGCGCCAGCAGCTTGGCGATGGGGGGCACGCTCTACGAGCAGTACTTC.

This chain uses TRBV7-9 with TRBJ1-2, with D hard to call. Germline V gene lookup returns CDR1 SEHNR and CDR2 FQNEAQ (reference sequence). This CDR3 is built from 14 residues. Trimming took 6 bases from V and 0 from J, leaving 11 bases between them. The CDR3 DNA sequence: TGTGCCAGCAGACAGCCCGGGTCTAACTATGGCTACACCTTC. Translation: CASRQPGSNYGYTF.

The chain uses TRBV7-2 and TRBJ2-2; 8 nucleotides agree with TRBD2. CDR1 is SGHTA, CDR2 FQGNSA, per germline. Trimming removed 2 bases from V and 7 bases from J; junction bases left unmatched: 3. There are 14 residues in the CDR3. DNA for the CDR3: TGTGCCAGCAGCTTAACCAGCGGGAGCGGGGAGCTGTTTTTT. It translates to CASSLTSGSGELFF.

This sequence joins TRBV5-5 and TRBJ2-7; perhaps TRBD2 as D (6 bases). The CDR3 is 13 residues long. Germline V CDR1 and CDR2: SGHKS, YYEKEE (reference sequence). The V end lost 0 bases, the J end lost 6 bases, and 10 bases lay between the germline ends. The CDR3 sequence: CASSLAGRAEQYF. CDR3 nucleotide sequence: TGTGCCAGCAGCTTGGCCGGGAGAGCCGAGCAGTACTTC.

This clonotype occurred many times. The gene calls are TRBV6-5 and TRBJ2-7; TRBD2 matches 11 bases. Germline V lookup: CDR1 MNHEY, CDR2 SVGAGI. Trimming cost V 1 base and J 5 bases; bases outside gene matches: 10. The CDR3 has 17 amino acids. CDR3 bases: TGTGCCAGCAGTTACTGGCCTATAGCGGGAGGGCCTGACGAGCAGTACTTC. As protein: CASSYWPIAGGPDEQYF.

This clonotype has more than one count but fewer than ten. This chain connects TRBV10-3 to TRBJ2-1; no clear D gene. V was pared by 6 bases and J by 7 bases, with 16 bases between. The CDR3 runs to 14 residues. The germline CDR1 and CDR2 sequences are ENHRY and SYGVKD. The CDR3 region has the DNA TGTGCCATCAGCCCGACCACCGCCGGGAATGAGCAGTTCTTC. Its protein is CAISPTTAGNEQFF.

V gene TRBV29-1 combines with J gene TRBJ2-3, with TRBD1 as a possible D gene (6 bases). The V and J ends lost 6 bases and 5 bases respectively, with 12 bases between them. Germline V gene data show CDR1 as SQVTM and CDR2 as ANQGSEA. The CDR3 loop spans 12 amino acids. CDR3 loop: CSVYRAGDTQYF. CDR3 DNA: TGCAGCGTGTACAGGGCCGGAGATACGCAGTATTTT.

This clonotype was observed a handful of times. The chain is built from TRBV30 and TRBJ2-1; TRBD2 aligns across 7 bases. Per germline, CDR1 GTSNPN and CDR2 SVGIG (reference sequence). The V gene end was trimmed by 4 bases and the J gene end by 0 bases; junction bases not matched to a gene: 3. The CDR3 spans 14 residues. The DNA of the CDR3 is TGTGCCTGGAACAGCGGGGTCTCCTACAATGAGCAGTTCTTC. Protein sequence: CAWNSGVSYNEQFF.

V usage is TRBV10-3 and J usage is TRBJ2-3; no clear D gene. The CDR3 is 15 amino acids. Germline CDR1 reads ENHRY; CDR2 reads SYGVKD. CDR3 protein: CASKPAVTHTDTQYF. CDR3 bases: TGTGCAAGTAAGCCCGCAGTTACTCACACAGATACGCAGTATTTT.

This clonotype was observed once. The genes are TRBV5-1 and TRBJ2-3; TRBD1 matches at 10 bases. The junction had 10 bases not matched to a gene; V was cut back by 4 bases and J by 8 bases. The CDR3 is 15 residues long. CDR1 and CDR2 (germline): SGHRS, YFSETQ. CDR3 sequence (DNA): TGCGCCAGCAGCGACCGGGACAGGGGCCTTCGTACGCAGTATTTT. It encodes CASSDRDRGLRTQYF.

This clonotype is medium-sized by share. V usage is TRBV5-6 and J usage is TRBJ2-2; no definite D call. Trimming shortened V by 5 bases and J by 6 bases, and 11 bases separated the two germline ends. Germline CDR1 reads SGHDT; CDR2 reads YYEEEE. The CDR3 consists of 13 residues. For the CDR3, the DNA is TGTGCCAGCAGGCCGACTGGTGCCGGGGAGCTGTTTTTT. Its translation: CASRPTGAGELFF. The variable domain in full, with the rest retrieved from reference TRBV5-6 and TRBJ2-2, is DAGVTQSPTHLIKTRGQQVTLRCSPKSGHDTVSWYQQALGQGPQFIFQYYEEEERQRGNFPDRFSGHQFPNYSSELNVNALLLGDSALYLCASRPTGAGELFFGEGSRLTVL.

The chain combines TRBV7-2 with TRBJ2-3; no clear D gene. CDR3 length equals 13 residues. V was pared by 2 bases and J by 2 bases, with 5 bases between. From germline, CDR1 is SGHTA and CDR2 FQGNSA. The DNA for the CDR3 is TGTGCCAGCAGCTTAAAATACACAGATACGCAGTATTTT. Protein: CASSLKYTDTQYF.

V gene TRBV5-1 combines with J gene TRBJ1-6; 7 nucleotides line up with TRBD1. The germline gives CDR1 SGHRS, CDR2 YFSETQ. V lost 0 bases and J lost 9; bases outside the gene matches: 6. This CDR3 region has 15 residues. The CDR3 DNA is TGCGCCAGCAGCTTGGCCGGGACAGCAAGTTCACCCCTCCACTTT. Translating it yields CASSLAGTASSPLHF. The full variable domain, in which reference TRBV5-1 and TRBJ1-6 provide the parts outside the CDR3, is KAGVTQTPRYLIKTRGQQVTLSCSPISGHRSVSWYQQTPGQGLQFLFEYFSETQRNKGNFPGRFSGRQFSNSRSEMNVSTLELGDSALYLCASSLAGTASSPLHFGNGTRLTVT.

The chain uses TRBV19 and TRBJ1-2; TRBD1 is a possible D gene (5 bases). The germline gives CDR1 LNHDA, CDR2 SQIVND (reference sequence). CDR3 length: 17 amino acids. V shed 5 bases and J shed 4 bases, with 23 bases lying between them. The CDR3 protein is CASSPSGSPTNSYGYTF. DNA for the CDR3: TGTGCCAGTAGTCCATCAGGGAGTCCCACCAATTCCTATGGCTACACCTTC.

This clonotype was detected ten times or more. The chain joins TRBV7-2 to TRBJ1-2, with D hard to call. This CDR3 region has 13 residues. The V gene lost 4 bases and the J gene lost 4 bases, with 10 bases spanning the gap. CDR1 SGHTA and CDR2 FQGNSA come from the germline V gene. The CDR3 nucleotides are TGTGCCAGCAGCTCCCTTTATAGCTATGGCTACACCTTC. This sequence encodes CASSSLYSYGYTF.

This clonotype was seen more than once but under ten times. CDR3 in amino acids: CASSLDRVTNEQFF. The CDR3 bases are TGTGCCAGCAGCTTAGATCGTGTGACGAATGAGCAGTTCTTC. This chain connects TRBV11-3 to TRBJ2-1; D ambiguous. V shed 0 bases and J shed 7 bases, with 10 bases lying between them. Per germline, CDR1 SGHNT and CDR2 YENEEA. This CDR3 is 14 amino acids long.

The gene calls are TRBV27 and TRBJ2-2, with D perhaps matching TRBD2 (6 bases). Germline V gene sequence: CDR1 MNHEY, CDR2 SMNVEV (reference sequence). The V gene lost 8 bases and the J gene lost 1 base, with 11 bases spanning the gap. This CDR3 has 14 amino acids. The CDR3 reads CASRLGGNTGELFF. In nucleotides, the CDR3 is TGTGCCAGCCGCCTGGGGGGGAACACCGGGGAGCTGTTTTTT.